The 15 T cell receptor beta chains below all came from one sample that was sequenced in a study of T-cell memory formation after mild COVID-19. TCRdb recomputed calls from the 5' RACE reads with MiXCR, one row per CDR3 protein. This table holds about 350,000 distinct CDR3 sequences, around 30% found once. Sequenced: PBMCs or a T cell subset sorted from them (not recorded which). These receptors were obtained from an adult woman who had mild COVID-19 (a few samples of this study predate the infection). Cell type and time point are not known.

This chain joins TRBV7-6 and TRBJ1-1, with a possible D match to TRBD1 (5 bases). The CDR3 spans 14 residues. V lost 1 base to trimming and J lost 4 bases, with 10 bases between them. Germline V gives CDR1 SGHVS, CDR2 FNYEAQ. CDR3 DNA sequence: TGTGCCAGCAGCTTAGGTGGGGGGGGCACTGAAGCTTTCTTT. Its translation: CASSLGGGGTEAFF.

Comment on this clonotype: One junction end does not reproduce the germline sequence, and a read error may be involved. The J gene is TRBJ2-6, the V gene TRBV9; D is perhaps TRBD1 (6 bases). Germline CDR1 SGDLS, CDR2 YYNGEE. This CDR3 region has 16 residues. Here the CDR3 reads CASSAGHSSGDNVLTF. CDR3 DNA sequence: TGTGCCAGCAGCGCGGGACACAGCTCTGGGGACAACGTCCTGACTTTC.

This clonotype was picked up a small number of times. The chain combines TRBV7-8 with TRBJ2-3; 9 bases are a match to TRBD1. Germline CDR1 is SGHVS and CDR2 is FQNEAQ. V was clipped by 4 bases and J by 8 bases; unmatched bases: 4. The CDR3 is 13 residues long. CDR3 amino acids: CASSSTGGGTQYF. In DNA form, the CDR3 reads TGTGCCAGCAGCTCTACAGGGGGCGGTACGCAGTATTTT. The whole variable domain, remainder taken from reference TRBV7-8 and TRBJ2-3, is GAGVSQSPRYKVAKRGQDVALRCDPISGHVSLFWYQQALGQGPEFLTYFQNEAQLDKSGLPSDRFFAERPEGSVSTLKIQRTQQEDSAVYLCASSSTGGGTQYFGPGTRLTVL.

This clonotype was counted a few times. This chain links TRBV5-1 with TRBJ1-1; D may be TRBD1 (5 bases). The germline V and J ends were trimmed by 0 bases and 11 bases, with 11 bases remaining between them. The germline CDR1 and CDR2 sequences are SGHRS and YFSETQ. The CDR3 sequence is 12 residues long. CDR3 in DNA: TGCGCCAGCAGCTTGGGGGGGTCGGGCGCTTTCTTT. As protein: CASSLGGSGAFF.

The genes are TRBV12-3 or TRBV12-4 and TRBJ2-1, with TRBD2 matching over 11 bases. V lost 8 bases, J lost 6 bases, and 6 bases stayed unmatched. CDR3 length equals 14 residues. CDR3: CASELGLAGNEQFF. The CDR3 DNA follows: TGTGCCAGCGAACTTGGACTAGCGGGCAATGAGCAGTTCTTC.

This clonotype was seen ten or more times. The chain combines TRBV29-1 with TRBJ2-7, with 9 nucleotides matching TRBD2. The CDR3 is 14 amino acids. Germline CDR1 and CDR2: SQVTM and ANQGSEA. V gave up 5 bases and J gave up 2 bases; unmatched junction bases: 7. The DNA for the CDR3 is TGCAGCGTTTGGATAGCGGGAGCCACCTACGAGCAGTACTTC. Translation: CSVWIAGATYEQYF.

This clonotype occurred a few times. The rearrangement links TRBV10-3 to TRBJ2-6; the D gene is possibly TRBD2 (5 bases). Germline CDR1 reads ENHRY; CDR2 reads SYGVKD. The CDR3 contains 16 residues. Trimming took 0 bases from V and 0 from J, leaving 6 bases between them. CDR3 region: CAISESGSSGANVLTF. CDR3 DNA: TGTGCCATCAGTGAGTCAGGGAGCTCTGGGGCCAACGTCCTGACTTTC.

This chain uses TRBV12-3 or TRBV12-4 with TRBJ2-2; D is perhaps TRBD2 (6 bases). Trimming removed 1 base at V and 1 base at J, with 7 bases between. The CDR3 spans 15 residues. The CDR3 here is CASSLVEGNTGELFF. The CDR3 DNA is TGTGCCAGCAGTTTAGTGGAGGGGAACACCGGGGAGCTGTTTTTT.

The genes are TRBV11-2 and TRBJ2-1, with 9 bases lining up with TRBD2. Trimming cost V 3 bases and J 7 bases; bases outside gene matches: 7. This CDR3 is built from 15 residues. Per germline, CDR1 SGHAT and CDR2 FQNNGV. The CDR3 coding sequence is TGTGCCAGCAGCTTCTTAGCGGGAGTGGGGAATGAGCAGTTCTTC. Translating gives CASSFLAGVGNEQFF.

V and J are TRBV12-5 and TRBJ2-5; 7 bases map to TRBD1. The CDR3 runs 14 residues. The germline V gene has CDR1 LGHNT and CDR2 FRNRAP. V lost 6 bases to trimming and J lost 3 bases; unmatched junction nucleotides: 7. The CDR3 is CASGPGQKKETQYF. As DNA, the CDR3 is TGTGCTAGTGGCCCGGGACAGAAGAAAGAGACCCAGTACTTC.

This clonotype was observed a few times. J is TRBJ2-4 and V is TRBV19; no clear D gene. CDR3 size: 11 residues. Germline CDR1 and CDR2: LNHDA and SQIVND (reference sequence). Trimming took off 3 bases at V and 8 bases at J, with 5 bases between the two ends. The CDR3 DNA is TGTGCCAGTAGTATCCTGGACATTCAGTACTTC. It specifies CASSILDIQYF.

This CDR3 reads CASSYREGLQEQYF. The CDR3 DNA follows: TGTGCCAGCAGTTACCGGGAGGGCCTTCAAGAGCAGTACTTC. This sequence joins TRBV12-3 or TRBV12-4 and TRBJ2-7; 8 bases align to TRBD2. The CDR3 contains 14 residues. The ends lost 4 bases at V and 7 bases at J; junction bases unmatched: 9.

The chain has TRBV5-1 and TRBJ2-5; 7 bases fit TRBD1. Germline lookup yields CDR1 SGHRS and CDR2 YFSETQ. The V and J ends lost 6 bases and 3 bases, in that order; junction bases with no gene match: 8. CDR3 size: 14 residues. The CDR3 DNA sequence: TGCGCCAGCACCAGGGACAGACCTGAAGAGACCCAGTACTTC. Encoded protein: CASTRDRPEETQYF.

V is TRBV4-3 and J is TRBJ2-1; no firm D call. The CDR3 runs to 15 residues. V gave up 1 base and J gave up 0 bases, with 7 bases separating them. Germline CDR1 is LGHNA and CDR2 is YSLEER. The chain's CDR3 is CASSQVSVSYNEQFF. The CDR3 nucleotides are TGCGCCAGCAGCCAAGTGTCGGTCTCCTACAATGAGCAGTTCTTC.

There are a few counts of this clonotype. The V call is TRBV6-5, the J call TRBJ2-1, with a possible D match to TRBD2 (5 bases). V lost 6 bases to trimming and J lost 12 bases, with 18 bases between them. The CDR3 runs 13 residues. Germline CDR1 MNHEY, CDR2 SVGAGI. CDR3 sequence: CASRKDSTRGQFF. In DNA, the CDR3 is TGTGCCAGCAGGAAGGACTCTACTCGGGGGCAGTTCTTC.